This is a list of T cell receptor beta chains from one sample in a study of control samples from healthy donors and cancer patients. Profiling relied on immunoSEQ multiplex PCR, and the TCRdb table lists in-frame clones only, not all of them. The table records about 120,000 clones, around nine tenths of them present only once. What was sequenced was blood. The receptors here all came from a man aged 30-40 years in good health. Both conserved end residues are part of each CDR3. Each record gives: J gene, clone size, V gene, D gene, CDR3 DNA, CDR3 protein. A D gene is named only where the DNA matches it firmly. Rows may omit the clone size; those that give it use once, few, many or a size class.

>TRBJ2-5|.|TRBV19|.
TGTGCCAGTAGTATAGATCCCCCGGGACGGGCGGGGAGAGAGACCCAGTACTTC
CASSIDPPGRAGRETQYF
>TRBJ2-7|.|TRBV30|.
TGTGCCTGGAGCCGATCGGTCGAGCAGTACTTC
CAWSRSVEQYF
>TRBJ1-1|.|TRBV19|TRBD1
TGTGCCAGTAGTCCAAAACAGGGGGGTACTGAAGCTTTCTTT
CASSPKQGGTEAFF
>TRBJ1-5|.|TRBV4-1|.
TGCGCCAGCAGCCAAGGACAGCTAAATCAGCCCCAGCATTTT
CASSQGQLNQPQHF
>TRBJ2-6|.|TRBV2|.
TGTGCCAGCAGCCTGTTCTCTGGGGCCAACGTCCTGACTTTC
CASSLFSGANVLTF
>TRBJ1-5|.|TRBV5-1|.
TGCGCCAGCAGCTTGGGGGTCAATCAGCCCCAGCATTTT
CASSLGVNQPQHF
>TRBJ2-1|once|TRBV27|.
TGTGCCAGCAGTTTATCAATGAACTACAATGAGCAGTTCTTC
CASSLSMNYNEQFF
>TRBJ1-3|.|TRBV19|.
TGTGCCAGTAGTATAGGGTCCCCAGGGTCTGGAAACACCATATATTTT
CASSIGSPGSGNTIYF
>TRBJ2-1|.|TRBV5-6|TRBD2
TGTGCCAGCAGCAGCGGGGGGGTACTGGGTGAGCAGTTCTTC
CASSSGGVLGEQFF
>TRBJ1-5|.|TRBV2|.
TGTGCCAGCAACAGGGCCAATCAGCCCCAGCATTTT
CASNRANQPQHF
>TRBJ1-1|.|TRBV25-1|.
TGTGCCAGCAGTGGCTATCTAGGGGACACTGAAGCTTTCTTT
CASSGYLGDTEAFF
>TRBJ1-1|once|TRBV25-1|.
TGTGCCAGTCTCGACAGAAACACTGAAGCTTTCTTT
CASLDRNTEAFF
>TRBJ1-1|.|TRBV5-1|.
TGCGCCAGCAGCTTCGGGGGGATGAACACTGAAGCTTTCTTT
CASSFGGMNTEAFF
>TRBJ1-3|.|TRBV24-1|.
TGTGCCACCAGTGACCCTGGACGAAACACCATATATTTT
CATSDPGRNTIYF
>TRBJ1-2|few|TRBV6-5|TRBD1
TGTGCCAGCAGTTACTTAAGGACAGGGGGCACCTATGGCTACACCTTC
CASSYLRTGGTYGYTF
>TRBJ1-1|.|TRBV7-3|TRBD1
TGTGCCAGCAGCTTAATAGGGGGCAGGGTCAACACTGAAGCTTTCTTT
CASSLIGGRVNTEAFF
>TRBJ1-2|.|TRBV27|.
TGTGCCAGCAGGAAGGCAGGGGCGGGGGGCTACACCTTC
CASRKAGAGGYTF
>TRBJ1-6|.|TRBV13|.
TGTGCCAGCAGCTCCAGGGACGGACAGAATAATTCACCCCTCCACTTT
CASSSRDGQNNSPLHF
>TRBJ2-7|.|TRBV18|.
TGTGCCAGCTCAGTTTCCGAGGGCTTTTCCTACGAGCAGTACTTC
CASSVSEGFSYEQYF
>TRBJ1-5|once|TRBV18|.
TGTGCCAGCTCACCGGACACGAACTATCAGCCCCAGCATTTT
CASSPDTNYQPQHF
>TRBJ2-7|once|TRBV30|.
TGTGCCTGGAGTGTATTGGGGTTTACCTACGAGCAGTACTTC
CAWSVLGFTYEQYF
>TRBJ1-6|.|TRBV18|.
TGTGCCAGCTCACCGGGACAATTCGGGTCACCCCTCCACTTT
CASSPGQFGSPLHF
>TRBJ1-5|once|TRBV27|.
TGTGCCAGCAGTCAACCAGGCAGCAATCAGCCCCAGCATTTT
CASSQPGSNQPQHF
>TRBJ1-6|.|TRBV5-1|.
TGCGCCAGCAGCTTGGTGGGGGGGGAGAATTCACCCCTCCACTTT
CASSLVGGENSPLHF